The next 20 T cell receptor beta chains were all read from a single sample in a study of T cell repertoires in cytomegalovirus infection (dated by TCRdb to about 2019). The sequencing machine was an Illumina HiSeq 1500. TCRdb trimmed public reads at Q25 via fastp, called clones via MiXCR and kept in-frame beta chains. Identical CDR3 protein sequences are pooled into one entry, listed with their most common genes and DNA. A total of roughly 500,000 distinct CDR3 sequences appear in this sample, approximately 11% of them only once. Of the sample, about 9.4% falls within the top ten clones. The sequenced sample was PBMCs. These receptors were taken from a human donor in good health (CMV status not recorded). Some clones in this sample may be carry-over from other donors' samples.

V is TRBV20-1 and J is TRBJ1-1, with TRBD1 matching over 7 bases. CDR3 length: 15 amino acids. V trimming: 1 base; J trimming: 2 bases; junction bases outside the gene matches: 7. Per germline, CDR1 DFQATT and CDR2 SNEGSKA (reference sequence). As DNA, the CDR3 is TGCAGTGCTAGAGGGAGGGGGCGCGGCAACACTGAAGCTTTCTTT. It is translated as CSARGRGRGNTEAFF.

This clonotype occurred many times. The V call is TRBV7-8, the J call TRBJ2-5; 8 bases are shared with TRBD2. The CDR3 is made up of 15 amino acids. The germline gives CDR1 SGHVS, CDR2 FQNEAQ. V was pared by 7 bases and J by 5 bases, with 12 bases of the junction left unmatched. The CDR3 DNA sequence: TGTGCCAGCACTTTTTTGACTAGCGTGGGGGAGACCCAGTACTTC. Its translation: CASTFLTSVGETQYF.

This clonotype was counted many times. This rearrangement joins TRBV29-1 to TRBJ1-5; a weak D match, TRBD1 (5 bases). CDR1 is SQVTM and CDR2 is ANQGSEA in the germline V gene. The CDR3 consists of 17 residues. This chain's CDR3 is CTTPDIRGEVGNQPQHF. CDR3 DNA sequence: TGCACCACCCCGGACATCCGAGGGGAGGTGGGCAATCAGCCCCAGCATTTT.

This chain joins TRBV3-1 and TRBJ1-5, with D tentatively TRBD1 (6 bases). In germline, CDR1 is LGHDT, CDR2 YNNKEL (reference sequence). V was trimmed by 1 base and J by 0 bases, leaving 19 bases between them. The length of the CDR3 is 19 residues. The CDR3 sequence is CASSQVFPRGAYSNQPQHF. For the CDR3, the DNA is TGTGCCAGCAGCCAAGTCTTCCCGAGGGGGGCTTATAGCAATCAGCCCCAGCATTTT.

The rearrangement joins TRBV28 to TRBJ2-1; D remains unclear. This CDR3 contains 16 residues. Trimming pared 5 bases from V and 2 bases from J, leaving 16 bases between. Germline assignment: CDR1 MDHEN and CDR2 SYDVKM. The CDR3 is CASSPTPETPYNEQFF. DNA for the CDR3: TGTGCCAGCAGTCCAACCCCAGAGACACCCTACAATGAGCAGTTCTTC.

The sample holds many counts of this clonotype. This sequence joins TRBV24-1 and TRBJ2-3, with a weak D call TRBD1 (5 bases). V dropped 7 bases and J dropped 3 bases, with 7 bases sitting between them. The germline V gene encodes CDR1 KGHDR and CDR2 SFDVKD. The CDR3 spans 12 residues. CDR3 amino acids: CATSQGTDTQYF. The DNA for the CDR3 is TGTGCCACCAGCCAGGGTACAGATACGCAGTATTTT.

This clonotype showed up many times. The chain is built from TRBV20-1 and TRBJ1-1; D not resolved. The CDR3 is 11 amino acids. Germline-derived CDR1 and CDR2 are DFQATT and SNEGSKA (reference sequence). V dropped 7 bases and J dropped 1 base, with 7 bases sitting between them. CDR3 nucleotides: TGCAGTGGCGCAGGGAACACTGAAGCTTTCTTT. Encoded protein: CSGAGNTEAFF.

The chain has TRBV20-1 and TRBJ2-5; 8 nucleotides agree with TRBD2. Germline V gene data show CDR1 as DFQATT and CDR2 as SNEGSKA (reference sequence). The trim removed 7 bases at V and 1 base at J, leaving 11 bases unmatched. The CDR3 sequence is 15 residues long. This CDR3 is CSGGMGTSGQETQYF. CDR3 in DNA: TGCAGTGGGGGGATGGGAACTAGCGGCCAAGAGACCCAGTACTTC.

This chain links TRBV9 with TRBJ2-3, with a tentative D call TRBD2 (5 bases). Germline V gives CDR1 SGDLS, CDR2 YYNGEE. V lost 4 bases and J lost 11, with 11 bases in between. This CDR3 is 11 amino acids long. The CDR3 DNA is TGTGCCAGCAGCCCGCAGAGGGAGCAGTATTTT. Translation gives CASSPQREQYF.

The gene calls are TRBV18 and TRBJ1-5; 7 positions match TRBD1. The CDR3 totals 13 residues. V dropped 3 bases and J dropped 6; count of bases not matched to a gene: 2. CDR1 KGHSH and CDR2 LQKENI come from the germline V gene. CDR3: CASSPWDSQPQHF. The CDR3 DNA follows: TGTGCCAGCTCACCCTGGGACAGTCAGCCCCAGCATTTT.

The sample holds many counts of this clonotype. The chain uses TRBV3-1 and TRBJ1-4; no clear D. The CDR3 is made up of 15 amino acids. Germline V gene data show CDR1 as LGHDT and CDR2 as YNNKEL (reference sequence). V lost 1 base, J lost 8 bases, and 14 bases lay in between. CDR3 amino acids: CASSQVSSNGEKLFF. The CDR3 DNA sequence: TGTGCCAGCAGCCAAGTGAGTTCTAACGGGGAAAAACTGTTTTTT.

This clonotype was observed at least ten times. Relative to the germline gene, one junction end is altered; a read error may explain this. The rearrangement joins TRBV27 to TRBJ2-5; a weak D match, TRBD1 (5 bases). The CDR3 has 14 amino acids. Per germline, CDR1 MNHEY and CDR2 SMNVEV (reference sequence). Here the CDR3 DNA reads TGTGCCAGCAGTCTATCAGGGTCGGGAGAGACCCAGTACTTC. It is translated as CASSLSGSGETQYF.

This clonotype was recorded many times. V and J are TRBV12-3 or TRBV12-4 and TRBJ1-1, with 7 positions matching TRBD1. The V gene end was trimmed by 2 bases and the J gene end by 11 bases; junction bases not matched to a gene: 2. This CDR3 is built from 11 residues. The CDR3 reads CASSLQGVAFF. The CDR3 region has the DNA TGTGCCAGCAGTTTACAGGGGGTGGCTTTCTTT.

This clonotype was picked up many times. The junction departs from the called germline gene at one end, perhaps through a read error. The V gene is TRBV19, the J gene TRBJ1-5; a possible D gene is TRBD1 (6 bases). The V gene's germline CDR1 is LNHDA and CDR2 SQIVND (reference sequence). The CDR3 has 17 residues. The CDR3 nucleotides read TGTGCCAGTACTATAAAAGGGACACCTAAGAGGAATCAGCCCCAGCATTTT. Encoded protein: CASTIKGTPKRNQPQHF. Supplemented by reference TRBV19 and TRBJ1-5, the full variable domain reads DGGITQSPKYLFRKEGQNVTLSCEQNLNHDAMYWYRQDPGQGLRLIYYSQIVNDFQKGDIAEGYSVSREKKESFPLTVTSAQKNPTAFYLCASTIKGTPKRNQPQHFGDGTRLSIL.

This clonotype was observed many times. J is TRBJ2-7 and V is TRBV28; the match to TRBD1 covers 7 bases. The V gene's germline CDR1 is MDHEN and CDR2 SYDVKM. After removal of 8 bases from V and 3 bases from J, the junction contained 4 bases not matched to a gene. The CDR3 extends over 12 amino acids. The CDR3 is CASYGQDYEQYF. CDR3 sequence (DNA): TGTGCCAGCTATGGACAGGACTACGAGCAGTACTTC.

This clonotype was seen only a few times. CDR3 DNA: TGTGCCAGCAGTGCGGGGGCGCGGGAGACCCAGTACTTC. Its translation is CASSAGARETQYF. V and J are TRBV2 and TRBJ2-5, with D possibly called TRBD1 or TRBD2 (6 bases each). CDR3 length equals 13 residues. Germline V lookup: CDR1 SNHLY, CDR2 FYNNEI. V was trimmed by 4 bases and J by 5 bases, leaving 11 bases between them. Drawing the rest from reference TRBV2 and TRBJ2-5, the complete variable domain is EPEVTQTPSHQVTQMGQEVILRCVPISNHLYFYWYRQILGQKVEFLVSFYNNEISEKSEIFDDQFSVERPDGSNFTLKIRSTKLEDSAMYFCASSAGARETQYFGPGTRLLVL.

This clonotype was counted many times. V is TRBV6-5 and J is TRBJ2-1; 9 nucleotides agree with TRBD2. CDR1 MNHEY and CDR2 SVGAGI come from the germline V gene. The CDR3 length is 15 residues. V trimming: 5 bases; J trimming: 10 bases; junction bases outside the gene matches: 12. In DNA, the CDR3 is TGTGCCAGCAGTCAGACTAGCGGTCTTTACAGCGAGCAGTTCTTC. Translated, it gives CASSQTSGLYSEQFF.

The rearrangement joins TRBV6-8 to TRBJ2-6, with D perhaps TRBD1 (5 bases). This CDR3 has 16 residues. Germline V lookup: CDR1 MNHGY, CDR2 SAAAGT. V was pared by 5 bases and J by 4 bases, with 15 bases between. This CDR3 reads CASSGAQLLGANVLTF. In DNA, the CDR3 is TGTGCCAGCAGTGGGGCCCAACTCCTGGGGGCCAACGTCCTGACTTTC.

This clonotype was seen at least ten times. The J gene is TRBJ2-5, the V gene TRBV12-3 or TRBV12-4, with 7 bases lining up with TRBD1. The CDR3 spans 15 residues. The trim removed 2 bases at V and 4 bases at J, leaving 7 bases unmatched. CDR3 nucleotide sequence: TGTGCCAGCAGTTTACTAGGGACAGCTCGAGAGACCCAGTACTTC. Its protein is CASSLLGTARETQYF.

This clonotype has ten or more counts. V is TRBV24-1 and J is TRBJ2-3, with TRBD1 matching 10 bases. V lost 3 bases, J lost 4 bases, and 3 bases stayed unmatched. CDR3 length: 15 amino acids. Germline CDR1 KGHDR, CDR2 SFDVKD. The CDR3 is CATSDGGQGADTQYF. In nucleotides, the CDR3 is TGTGCCACCAGTGATGGTGGACAGGGGGCAGATACGCAGTATTTT.